This passage covers 2 T cell receptor beta chains from one sample sequenced in a study of T cell repertoires in cytomegalovirus infection. TCRdb recomputed calls from the reads with MiXCR, one row per CDR3 protein. Among roughly 500,000 distinct CDR3 sequences, 30% to 40% were seen once, and the ten largest hold 15% to 20%. Their antigens are not known. Material: cultured PBMCs, obtained from culture after CMV antigen stimulation. These receptors originate from a human donor in good health (CMV status not recorded). Some clones in this sample may be carry-over from other donors' samples.

This clonotype was counted ten times or more. The CDR3 bases are TGTGCCAGCAGCTACAGGGTGAACACTGAAGCTTTCTTT. Translating gives CASSYRVNTEAFF. The V call is TRBV7-8, the J call TRBJ1-1, with D possibly being TRBD1 (6 bases). Trimming shortened V by 4 bases and J by 0 bases, and 6 bases separated the two germline ends. The CDR3 runs 13 residues. CDR1 and CDR2 from the germline V gene are SGHVS and FQNEAQ. Looking up the rest from reference TRBV7-8 and TRBJ1-1 gives the full variable domain: GAGVSQSPRYKVAKRGQDVALRCDPISGHVSLFWYQQALGQGPEFLTYFQNEAQLDKSGLPSDRFFAERPEGSVSTLKIQRTQQEDSAVYLCASSYRVNTEAFFGQGTRLTVV.

This clonotype was seen a handful of times. This chain links TRBV7-2 with TRBJ2-6; D call uncertain. The CDR3 is made up of 17 amino acids. V was pared by 5 bases and J by 0 bases, with 14 bases between. CDR1 and CDR2 from the germline V gene are SGHTA and FQGNSA. Written as DNA, the CDR3 is TGTGCCAGCAGCCCACGTGGAAGGGCCTCTGGGGCCAACGTCCTGACTTTC. Its translation: CASSPRGRASGANVLTF.